This T cell receptor (beta chain) is drawn from a study of T cell responses to AZD1222 COVID-19 vaccine. Study at large: Samples with a second dose at about 4 or about 12 weeks were pooled together.

The table came from immunoSEQ multiplex PCR; TCRdb's copy has only in-frame clones and leaves some out. The sample gives about 68,000 clones, 80% of which show up once; around an eighth is in the top ten. Germline V gives CDR1 MRHNA, CDR2 SNTAGT. Trimming took off 5 bases at V and 6 bases at J, with 14 bases between the two ends. There are 14 residues in the CDR3. The sequence came from an adult in good health. This sample comprised peripheral blood, obtained on day 0 of AZD1222 vaccination. V is TRBV6-4 and J is TRBJ2-1; the D gene is possibly TRBD2 (6 bases). CDR3 loop: CASSKGLTSNEQFF. DNA for the CDR3: TGTGCCAGCAGTAAGGGACTGACAAGCAATGAGCAGTTCTTC.